The following is a T cell receptor beta chain sequence with its context. This sample was taken from a study of T cell changes during pregnancy in multiple sclerosis. Produced via immunoSEQ multiplex PCR; TCRdb's table is partial and in-frame only. The sample records about 87,000 clones, around 93% being singletons. The ends were cut back, 0 bases at V and 3 bases at J, with 6 bases in the middle. From germline, CDR1 is LNHNV and CDR2 YYDKDF (reference sequence). CDR3 size: 13 residues. The sequence was collected from a female donor in good health, enrolled as a control in a pregnancy study. The sample consisted of peripheral blood, taken in the third trimester of pregnancy. The chain carries TRBV15 and TRBJ2-7; TRBD1 might be the D (5 bases). CDR3 region: CATSRDRGYEQYF. CDR3 nucleotide sequence: TGTGCCACCAGCAGAGATAGGGGCTACGAGCAGTACTTC.